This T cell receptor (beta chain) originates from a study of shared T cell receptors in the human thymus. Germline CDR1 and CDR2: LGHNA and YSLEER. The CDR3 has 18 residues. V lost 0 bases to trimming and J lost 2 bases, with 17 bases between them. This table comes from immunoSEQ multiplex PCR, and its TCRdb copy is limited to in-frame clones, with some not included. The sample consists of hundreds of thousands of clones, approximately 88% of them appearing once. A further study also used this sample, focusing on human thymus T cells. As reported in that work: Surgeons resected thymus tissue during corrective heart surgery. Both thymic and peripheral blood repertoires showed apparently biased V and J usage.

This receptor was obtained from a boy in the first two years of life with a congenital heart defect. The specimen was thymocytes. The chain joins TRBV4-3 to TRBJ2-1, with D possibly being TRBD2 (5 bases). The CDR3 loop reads CASSQDSQIGLAYNEQFF. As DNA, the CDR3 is TGCGCCAGCAGCCAAGATTCCCAGATCGGACTGGCCTACAATGAGCAGTTCTTC.